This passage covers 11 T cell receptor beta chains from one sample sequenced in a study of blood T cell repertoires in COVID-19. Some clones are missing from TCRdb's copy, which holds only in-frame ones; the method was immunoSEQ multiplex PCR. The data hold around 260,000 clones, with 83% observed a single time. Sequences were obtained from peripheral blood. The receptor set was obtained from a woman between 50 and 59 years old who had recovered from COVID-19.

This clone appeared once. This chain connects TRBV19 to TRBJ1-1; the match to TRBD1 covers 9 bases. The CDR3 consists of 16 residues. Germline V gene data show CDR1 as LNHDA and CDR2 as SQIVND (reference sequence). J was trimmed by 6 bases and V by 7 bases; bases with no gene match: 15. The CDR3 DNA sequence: TGTGCCAGTAAAGGGGGAGACAGGGGGTCTGCCGCTGAAGCTTTCTTT. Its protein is CASKGGDRGSAAEAFF.

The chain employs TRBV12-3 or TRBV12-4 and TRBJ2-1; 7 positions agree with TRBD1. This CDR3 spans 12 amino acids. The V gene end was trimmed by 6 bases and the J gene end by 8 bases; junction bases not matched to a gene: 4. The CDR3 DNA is TGTGCCAGCAGCATAGACAGGGATGAGCAGTTCTTC. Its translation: CASSIDRDEQFF.

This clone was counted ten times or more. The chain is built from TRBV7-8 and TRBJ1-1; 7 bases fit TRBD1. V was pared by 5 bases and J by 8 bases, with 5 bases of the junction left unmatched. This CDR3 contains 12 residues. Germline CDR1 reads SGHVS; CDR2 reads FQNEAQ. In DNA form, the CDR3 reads TGTGCCAGCAGCCGAGAAGGGGGCGAAGCTTTCTTT. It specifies CASSREGGEAFF.

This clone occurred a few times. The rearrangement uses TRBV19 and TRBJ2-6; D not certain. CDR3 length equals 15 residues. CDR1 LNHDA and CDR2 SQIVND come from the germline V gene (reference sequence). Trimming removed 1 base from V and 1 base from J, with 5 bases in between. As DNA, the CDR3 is TGTGCCAGTAGTATAGTTATTTCTGGGGCCAACGTCCTGACTTTC. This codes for CASSIVISGANVLTF. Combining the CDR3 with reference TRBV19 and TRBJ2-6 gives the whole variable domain DGGITQSPKYLFRKEGQNVTLSCEQNLNHDAMYWYRQDPGQGLRLIYYSQIVNDFQKGDIAEGYSVSREKKESFPLTVTSAQKNPTAFYLCASSIVISGANVLTFGAGSRLTVL.

The CDR3 region has the DNA TGCAGCGTTGAAGGCCTAGCGGGAGATTCCTACGAGCAGTACTTC. Translating it yields CSVEGLAGDSYEQYF. The V and J genes are TRBV29-1 and TRBJ2-7; 10 nucleotides line up with TRBD2. The CDR3 has 15 residues. The V gene's germline CDR1 is SQVTM and CDR2 ANQGSEA. V lost 1 base, J lost 1 base, and 4 bases stayed unmatched.

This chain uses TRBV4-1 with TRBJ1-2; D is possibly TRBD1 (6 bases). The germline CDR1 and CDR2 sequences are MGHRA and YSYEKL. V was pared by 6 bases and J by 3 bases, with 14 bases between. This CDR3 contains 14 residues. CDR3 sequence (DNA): TGCGCCAGCAGGCCCAGAGCAGGGGACTATGGCTACACCTTC. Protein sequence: CASRPRAGDYGYTF.

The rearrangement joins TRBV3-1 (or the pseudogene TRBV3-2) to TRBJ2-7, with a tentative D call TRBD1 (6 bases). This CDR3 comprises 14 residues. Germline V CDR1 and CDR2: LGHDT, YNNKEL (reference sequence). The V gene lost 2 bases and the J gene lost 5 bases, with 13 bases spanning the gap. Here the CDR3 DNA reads TGTGCCAGCAGCCAACAGGGGAATTTCAACGAGCAGTACTTC. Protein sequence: CASSQQGNFNEQYF.

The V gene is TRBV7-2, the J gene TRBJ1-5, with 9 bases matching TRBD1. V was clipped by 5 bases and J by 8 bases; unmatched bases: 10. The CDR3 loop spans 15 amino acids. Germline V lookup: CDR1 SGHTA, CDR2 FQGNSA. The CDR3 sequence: CASSPGQGTVEPQHF. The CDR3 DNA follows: TGTGCCAGCAGCCCCGGACAGGGGACGGTTGAGCCCCAGCATTTT.

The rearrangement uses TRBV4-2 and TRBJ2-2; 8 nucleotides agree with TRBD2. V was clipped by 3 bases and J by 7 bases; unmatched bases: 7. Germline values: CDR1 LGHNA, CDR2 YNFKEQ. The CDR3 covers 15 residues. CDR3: CASSHSAGGLGELFF. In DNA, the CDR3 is TGTGCCAGCAGCCATTCCGCGGGGGGCCTCGGGGAGCTGTTTTTT.

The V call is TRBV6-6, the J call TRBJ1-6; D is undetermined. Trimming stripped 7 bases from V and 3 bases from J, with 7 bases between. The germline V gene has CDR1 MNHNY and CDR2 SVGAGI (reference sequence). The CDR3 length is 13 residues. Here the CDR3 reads CASTHSYNSPLHF. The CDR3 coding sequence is TGTGCCAGCACCCACAGCTATAATTCACCCCTCCACTTT.

This CDR3 reads CASSPAGWGTQETQYF. CDR3 sequence (DNA): TGTGCCAGCAGCCCAGCGGGGTGGGGGACCCAAGAGACCCAGTACTTC. The genes are TRBV7-6 and TRBJ2-5; 7 bases fit TRBD2. The CDR3 is 16 amino acids. Germline V gives CDR1 SGHVS, CDR2 FNYEAQ. Trimming took 5 bases from V and 1 from J; bases not matched to a gene: 10.